Following are 30 T cell receptor beta chains from one sample sequenced in a study of Ad26.COV2.S vaccination and SARS-CoV-2 variants. The assay was immunoSEQ multiplex PCR, and TCRdb's table has in-frame clones only and misses some. Among 360,000 or so clones listed, roughly 90% were seen once. Treatment reported: over 15 received Ad26.COV2.S at low or high dose, single or two shots; about five received placebo; per-sample allocation not given. Collection of samples fell on day 63 after the first vaccine or placebo injection. Material: peripheral blood, obtained in a trial of Ad26.COV2.S vaccine versus placebo. All receptors derive from a person between 18 and 65 years old who received the Ad26.COV2.S COVID-19 vaccine or a placebo.

The count of this clone is one. This chain connects TRBV10-3 to TRBJ2-3, with D tentatively TRBD2 (6 bases). The CDR3 is 13 residues long. CDR1 ENHRY and CDR2 SYGVKD come from the germline V gene. Trimming removed 6 bases at V and 6 bases at J, with 13 bases between. The CDR3 DNA is TGTGCCATCAGGCCGAGTGGGGGGGATACGCAGTATTTT. Residues: CAIRPSGGDTQYF.

The chain employs TRBV4-1 and TRBJ2-1, with D hard to call. Germline assignment: CDR1 MGHRA and CDR2 YSYEKL. V lost 1 base to trimming and J lost 6 bases, with 13 bases between them. There are 15 residues in the CDR3. The CDR3 sequence is CASSQGFLLGNEQFF. Here the CDR3 DNA reads TGCGCCAGCAGCCAAGGGTTTTTACTGGGCAATGAGCAGTTCTTC.

With respect to this clone: Other DNA sequences in this specimen translate into the identical CDR3. The CDR3 is CASSSNYEQYF. In nucleotides, the CDR3 is TGTGCCAGCAGTTCCAACTACGAGCAGTACTTC. V usage is TRBV27 and J usage is TRBJ2-7; no clear D. V lost 4 bases, J lost 3 bases, and 4 bases lay in between. Germline V lookup: CDR1 MNHEY, CDR2 SMNVEV (reference sequence). The length of the CDR3 is 11 residues.

The chain has TRBV21-1 and TRBJ2-5. TRBV21-1 is reported as a pseudogene. The CDR3 is 14 amino acids. CDR3 sequence reads: CASSKGGIQETQYF. The CDR3 DNA reads as TGTGCCAGCAGCAAAGGGGGAATACAAGAGACCCAGTACTTC.

The rearrangement uses TRBV5-1 and TRBJ2-7; the match to TRBD1 covers 7 bases. The germline CDR1 and CDR2 sequences are SGHRS and YFSETQ. This CDR3 is 13 amino acids long. The V and J ends lost 3 bases and 5 bases, in that order; junction bases with no gene match: 5. The DNA of the CDR3 is TGCGCCAGCAGCTCCAGGGGGAACAACGAGCAGTACTTC. Protein: CASSSRGNNEQYF. Complete variable domain (other parts from reference TRBV5-1 and TRBJ2-7): KAGVTQTPRYLIKTRGQQVTLSCSPISGHRSVSWYQQTPGQGLQFLFEYFSETQRNKGNFPGRFSGRQFSNSRSEMNVSTLELGDSALYLCASSSRGNNEQYFGPGTRLTVT.

This chain uses TRBV5-8 with TRBJ2-7, with D unclear. V dropped 1 base and J dropped 7 bases, with 6 bases sitting between them. From germline, CDR1 is SGHTS and CDR2 YDEGEE. The CDR3 covers 11 residues. CDR3 residues: CASSLSREQYF. The CDR3 nucleotides are TGTGCCAGCAGCTTGTCTAGGGAGCAGTACTTC.

The V gene is TRBV28, the J gene TRBJ2-7, with D possibly being TRBD1 or TRBD2 (6 bases each). The germline gives CDR1 MDHEN, CDR2 SYDVKM. The CDR3 covers 17 residues. V was cut by 5 bases and J by 6 bases, with 26 bases left in between. CDR3 sequence reads: CASSLWAGGPFPAEQYF. The CDR3 region has the DNA TGTGCCAGCAGTCTTTGGGCTGGGGGGCCATTTCCCGCCGAGCAGTACTTC.

This clone has just one count. The J gene is TRBJ2-6, the V gene TRBV11-2; a weak D match, TRBD1 (6 bases). Trimming removed 6 bases at V and 0 bases at J, with 15 bases between. Germline V lookup: CDR1 SGHAT, CDR2 FQNNGV. This CDR3 region has 17 residues. The CDR3 region is CASRPSPGDSGANVLTF. The CDR3 DNA reads as TGTGCCAGCAGGCCGTCCCCAGGGGACTCTGGGGCCAACGTCCTGACTTTC.

The rearrangement links TRBV20-1 to TRBJ2-3; 9 bases map to TRBD1. Trimming took 3 bases from V and 4 from J; bases not matched to a gene: 5. The CDR3 extends over 14 amino acids. Germline V CDR1 and CDR2: DFQATT, SNEGSKA (reference sequence). The CDR3 DNA reads TGCAGTGCTAGTAGGACAGGGGATCCAGATACGCAGTATTTT. Translated: CSASRTGDPDTQYF.

The V and J genes are TRBV9 and TRBJ2-2; D may correspond to TRBD1 or TRBD2 (5 bases each). Per the germline V gene, CDR1 is SGDLS and CDR2 is YYNGEE. V gave up 2 bases and J gave up 2 bases, with 10 bases separating them. The CDR3 length is 15 residues. The CDR3 sequence: CASSVRDGNTGELFF. CDR3 nucleotides: TGTGCCAGCAGCGTCCGGGACGGCAACACCGGGGAGCTGTTTTTT.

The chain uses TRBV6-6 and TRBJ2-1, with 9 bases identical to TRBD2. V was pared by 6 bases and J by 4 bases, with 7 bases of the junction left unmatched. Germline V lookup: CDR1 MNHNY, CDR2 SVGAGI (reference sequence). The CDR3 totals 15 residues. CDR3 sequence: CASRDSGSAYNEQFF. For the CDR3, the DNA is TGTGCCAGCAGGGATAGCGGGAGCGCGTACAATGAGCAGTTCTTC.

The chain is built from TRBV19 and TRBJ2-1, with no clear D. Germline CDR1 LNHDA, CDR2 SQIVND (reference sequence). V was clipped by 4 bases and J by 3 bases, with 13 bases between them. The CDR3 runs 15 residues. Written as DNA, the CDR3 is TGTGCCAGTAGTAGAGGCGGCCGACACTACAATGAGCAGTTCTTC. It specifies CASSRGGRHYNEQFF.

This clone was observed a single time. The chain links TRBV13 to TRBJ2-6; D call uncertain. Germline V CDR1 and CDR2: PRHDT, FYEKMQ (reference sequence). V was cut by 3 bases and J by 4 bases, with 13 bases left in between. The CDR3 spans 16 residues. CDR3 protein: CASSFLVRSGANVLTF. CDR3 sequence (DNA): TGTGCCAGCAGCTTTCTTGTGAGATCCGGGGCCAACGTCCTGACTTTC.

The CDR3 protein is CASSIPGYEQYF. Written as DNA, the CDR3 is TGTGCCAGTAGTATACCCGGATACGAGCAGTACTTC. V and J are TRBV19 and TRBJ2-7; D is uncertain. Germline CDR1 reads LNHDA; CDR2 reads SQIVND (reference sequence). The V end lost 2 bases, the J end lost 4 bases, and 6 bases lay between the germline ends. The CDR3 loop spans 12 amino acids.

This clone has only a few counts. The chain uses TRBV6-6 and TRBJ2-7; D is ambiguous. The germline V gene has CDR1 MNHNY and CDR2 SVGAGI (reference sequence). The CDR3 is made up of 13 amino acids. V lost 2 bases and J lost 3, with 8 bases in between. The CDR3 coding sequence is TGTGCCAGCAGTTACCAGGCGGTCTACGAGCAGTACTTC. Translating it yields CASSYQAVYEQYF.

The genes are TRBV19 and TRBJ2-1, with D possibly TRBD1 on 5 matching bases. V lost 1 base and J 6 bases, leaving 7 bases between the germline ends. In germline, CDR1 is LNHDA, CDR2 SQIVND (reference sequence). This CDR3 contains 13 residues. The CDR3 bases are TGTGCCAGTAGTATAGGGGGCGGCAATGAGCAGTTCTTC. Translated, it gives CASSIGGGNEQFF. Based on the CDR3 plus reference TRBV19 and TRBJ2-1, the full variable domain is DGGITQSPKYLFRKEGQNVTLSCEQNLNHDAMYWYRQDPGQGLRLIYYSQIVNDFQKGDIAEGYSVSREKKESFPLTVTSAQKNPTAFYLCASSIGGGNEQFFGPGTRLTVL.

The rearrangement joins TRBV12-2 to TRBJ2-7. TRBV12-2 is noted as a pseudogene. This CDR3 spans 15 amino acids. The DNA of the CDR3 is TGTGCAAGTCGCTGGTACCGGGACCACTCCTACGAGCAGTACTTC. This gives the protein CASRWYRDHSYEQYF.

This chain connects TRBV19 to TRBJ2-7; 11 nucleotides match TRBD2. Per the germline V gene, CDR1 is LNHDA and CDR2 is SQIVND (reference sequence). Unmatched junction bases numbered 21, after V lost 5 bases and J lost 0 bases. This CDR3 spans 21 amino acids. Written as DNA, the CDR3 is TGTGCCAGTAGTCCCTCGGGGCCTAGCGGGAGGTCGATGTTGGGCTCCTACGAGCAGTACTTC. As protein: CASSPSGPSGRSMLGSYEQYF.

This chain joins TRBV3-1 (or the pseudogene TRBV3-2) and TRBJ2-7, with D unresolved. The CDR3 consists of 13 residues. Germline V gene data show CDR1 as LGHDT and CDR2 as YNNKEL (reference sequence). The germline V and J ends were trimmed by 1 base and 3 bases, with 7 bases remaining between them. The CDR3 loop reads CASSQVSVYEQYF. CDR3 in DNA: TGTGCCAGCAGCCAAGTATCAGTCTACGAGCAGTACTTC.

The rearrangement uses TRBV11-3 and TRBJ2-1; unclear D gene. Trimming stripped 5 bases from V and 5 bases from J, with 7 bases between. Germline values: CDR1 SGHNT, CDR2 YENEEA. This CDR3 contains 12 residues. CDR3 region: CASSTSDNEQFF. Here the CDR3 DNA reads TGTGCCAGCAGCACAAGCGACAATGAGCAGTTCTTC.

This clone occurred once. This sequence joins TRBV10-3 and TRBJ1-5; 8 positions agree with TRBD1. Germline V gives CDR1 ENHRY, CDR2 SYGVKD. The CDR3 is 13 residues long. The V and J ends lost 7 bases and 6 bases, in that order; junction bases with no gene match: 5. CDR3 bases: TGTGCCATCACTTCAGGGGGCGGTCAGCCCCAGCATTTT. This gives the protein CAITSGGGQPQHF.

This clone was seen once. V usage is TRBV15 and J usage is TRBJ2-3; 8 bases are a match to TRBD1. The germline CDR1 and CDR2 sequences are LNHNV and YYDKDF (reference sequence). Trimming at V came to 8 bases and at J to 1 base, leaving 8 bases not matched to a gene. This CDR3 has 15 amino acids. DNA of the CDR3: TGTGCCACCGCTCAGGGGGCTTCTGGCACAGATACGCAGTATTTT. As protein: CATAQGASGTDTQYF.

This chain uses TRBV12-3 or TRBV12-4 with TRBJ1-2, with D possibly TRBD1 on 6 matching bases. V gave up 5 bases and J gave up 4 bases, with 11 bases separating them. The CDR3 extends over 13 amino acids. The CDR3 sequence is CASSVVQGYGYTF. In DNA, the CDR3 is TGTGCCAGCAGTGTGGTACAGGGCTATGGCTACACCTTC.

The chain carries TRBV27 and TRBJ1-2; D possibly corresponds to TRBD1 (5 bases). Trimming took 4 bases from V and 3 from J, leaving 18 bases between them. Germline V gives CDR1 MNHEY, CDR2 SMNVEV (reference sequence). This CDR3 has 16 residues. This CDR3 reads CASSWGRGLVDYGYTF. The DNA for the CDR3 is TGTGCCAGCAGTTGGGGACGGGGCTTGGTCGACTATGGCTACACCTTC.

This clone was seen only once. This CDR3 reads CASSQDRGAGTDTQYF. The DNA of the CDR3 is TGCGCCAGCAGCCAAGACAGGGGTGCAGGCACAGATACGCAGTATTTT. This chain links TRBV4-1 with TRBJ2-3; D perhaps matches TRBD1 (6 bases). The V gene lost 0 bases and the J gene lost 1 base, with 11 bases spanning the gap. Germline CDR1 MGHRA, CDR2 YSYEKL. The CDR3 runs to 16 residues.

The gene calls are TRBV15 and TRBJ1-1; 10 nucleotides agree with TRBD1. Germline V CDR1 and CDR2: LNHNV, YYDKDF (reference sequence). Losses at the gene ends were 7 bases for V and 0 bases for J; bases not matched to a gene: 20. This CDR3 has 20 residues. The CDR3 is CATTPTGTGAAGALNTEAFF. The CDR3 DNA is TGTGCCACCACCCCCACCGGGACAGGGGCCGCGGGGGCCTTGAACACTGAAGCTTTCTTT.

The chain employs TRBV5-1 and TRBJ2-2; 13 nucleotides agree with TRBD2. The CDR3 has 17 amino acids. V shed 4 bases, J shed 3 bases, and the junction held 6 bases outside the gene matches. The germline CDR1 and CDR2 sequences are SGHRS and YFSETQ. The CDR3 sequence: CASSGGTSGIYTGELFF. The CDR3, as DNA: TGCGCCAGCAGCGGGGGGACTAGCGGGATCTACACCGGGGAGCTGTTTTTT. Combining the CDR3 with reference TRBV5-1 and TRBJ2-2 gives the whole variable domain KAGVTQTPRYLIKTRGQQVTLSCSPISGHRSVSWYQQTPGQGLQFLFEYFSETQRNKGNFPGRFSGRQFSNSRSEMNVSTLELGDSALYLCASSGGTSGIYTGELFFGEGSRLTVL.

Written as DNA, the CDR3 is TGTGCCAGTGGGGGCCGGCAGCCCCAGCATTTT. Protein: CASGGRQPQHF. The chain is built from TRBV19 and TRBJ1-5, with D possibly TRBD1 on 6 matching bases. The CDR3 runs 11 residues. Trimming shortened V by 8 bases and J by 7 bases, and 9 bases separated the two germline ends. Germline CDR1 LNHDA, CDR2 SQIVND (reference sequence).

As concerns this clone: This same CDR3 is encoded by further DNA sequences in the sample. V usage is TRBV12-3 or TRBV12-4 and J usage is TRBJ1-2; unclear D gene. V was shortened by 5 bases and J by 2 bases, with 6 bases between the two germline ends. This CDR3 is built from 12 residues. The CDR3: CASSQGNYGYTF. Written as DNA, the CDR3 is TGTGCCAGCAGTCAAGGGAACTATGGCTACACCTTC.

The V gene is TRBV5-1, the J gene TRBJ1-3; no clear D. This CDR3 region has 12 residues. The V gene's germline CDR1 is SGHRS and CDR2 YFSETQ. V gave up 1 base and J gave up 2 bases, with 1 base separating them. This CDR3 reads CASSLTGNTIYF. The DNA of the CDR3 is TGCGCCAGCAGCTTGACTGGAAACACCATATATTTT.